This record covers a single T cell receptor (beta chain). Its antigen is still unknown. Read data end 3 residues before the CDR3 end; the end is taken from the germline J gene. These data belong to a study of T cells in women clearing cervical HPV infection. Using immunoSEQ multiplex PCR, the repertoire was profiled, and TCRdb retains in-frame clones only, with some absent. This table holds around 31,000 clones. Trimming took off 4 bases at V and 0 bases at J, with 10 bases between the two ends. This CDR3 spans 14 amino acids. Germline V gene sequence: CDR1 SGHAT, CDR2 FQDESV (reference sequence). Whole-study results and caveats: Cases carried less TRBV6-7 than controls: around 0.11% versus 0.15%.

Specimen: blood buffy coat. The TCR comes from a woman between 18 and 70 years old with a cervical HPV16 infection that either progressed to CIN3+ or cleared (not recorded which). The V gene is TRBV11-1, the J gene TRBJ2-7; D gene unclear. The sequenced CDR3 bases are TGTGCCAGCAGCTCGGCCGGGTCCTCCTACGAG. This translates into CASSSAGSSYE. The full CDR3 protein reads CASSSAGSSYEQYF.